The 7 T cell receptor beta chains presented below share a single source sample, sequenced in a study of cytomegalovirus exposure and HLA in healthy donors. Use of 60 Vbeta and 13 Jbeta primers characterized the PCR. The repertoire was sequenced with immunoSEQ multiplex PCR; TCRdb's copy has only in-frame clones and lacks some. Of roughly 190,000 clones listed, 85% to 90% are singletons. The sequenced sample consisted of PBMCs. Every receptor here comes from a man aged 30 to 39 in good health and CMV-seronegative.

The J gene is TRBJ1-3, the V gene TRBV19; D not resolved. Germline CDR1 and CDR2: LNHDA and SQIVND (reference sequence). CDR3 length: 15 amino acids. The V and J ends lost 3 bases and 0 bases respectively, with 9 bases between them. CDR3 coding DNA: TGTGCCAGTAGTATGTCGCGGCGCTCTGGAAACACCATATATTTT. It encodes CASSMSRRSGNTIYF.

CDR3 coding DNA: TGTGCCAGCAGCTTCCGGGACGGGACTCTCTACTCTGGAAACACCATATATTTT. This translates into CASSFRDGTLYSGNTIYF. The genes are TRBV7-9 and TRBJ1-3, with a weak D call TRBD1 (5 bases). V was cut by 3 bases and J by 0 bases, with 18 bases left in between. The V gene's germline CDR1 is SEHNR and CDR2 FQNEAQ (reference sequence). The CDR3 contains 18 residues.

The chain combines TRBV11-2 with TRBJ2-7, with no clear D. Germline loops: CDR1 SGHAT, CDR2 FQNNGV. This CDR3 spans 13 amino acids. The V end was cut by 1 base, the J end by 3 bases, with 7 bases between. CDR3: CASSLGQLYEQYF. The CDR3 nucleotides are TGTGCCAGCAGCTTAGGACAACTCTACGAGCAGTACTTC.

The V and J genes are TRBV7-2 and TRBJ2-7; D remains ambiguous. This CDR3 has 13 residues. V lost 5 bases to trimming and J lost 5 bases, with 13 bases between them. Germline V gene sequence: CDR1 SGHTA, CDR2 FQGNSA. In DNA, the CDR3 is TGTGCCAGCAGCACCTACGAGAGGAACGAGCAGTACTTC. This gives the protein CASSTYERNEQYF. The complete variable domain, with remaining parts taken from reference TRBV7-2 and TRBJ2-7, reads GAGVSQSPSNKVTEKGKDVELRCDPISGHTALYWYRQSLGQGLEFLIYFQGNSAPDKSGLPSDRFSAERTGGSVSTLTIQRTQQEDSAVYLCASSTYERNEQYFGPGTRLTVT.

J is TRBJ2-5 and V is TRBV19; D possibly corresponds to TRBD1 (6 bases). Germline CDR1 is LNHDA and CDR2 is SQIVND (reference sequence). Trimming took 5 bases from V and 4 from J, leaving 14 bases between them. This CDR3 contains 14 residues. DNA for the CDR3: TGTGCCAGTAGTCCCCCCAGGGGCGGAGAGACCCAGTACTTC. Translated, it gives CASSPPRGGETQYF.

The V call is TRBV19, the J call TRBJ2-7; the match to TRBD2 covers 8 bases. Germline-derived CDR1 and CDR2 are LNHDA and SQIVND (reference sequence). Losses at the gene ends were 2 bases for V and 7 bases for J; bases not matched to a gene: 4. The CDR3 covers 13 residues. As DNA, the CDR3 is TGTGCCAGTAGTATAAGCGGGAGTCGTGAGCAGTACTTC. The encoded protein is CASSISGSREQYF.

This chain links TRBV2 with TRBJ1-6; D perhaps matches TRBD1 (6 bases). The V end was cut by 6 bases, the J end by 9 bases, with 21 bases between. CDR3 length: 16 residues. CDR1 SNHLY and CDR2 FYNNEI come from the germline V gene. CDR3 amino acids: CASRGGPGQLVSPLHF. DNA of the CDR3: TGTGCCAGCAGGGGGGGGCCGGGACAATTAGTTTCACCCCTCCACTTT.